This is a list of T cell receptor beta chains from one sample in a study of blood T cell repertoires in COVID-19. TCRdb's copy holds only in-frame clones and misses some; the assay was immunoSEQ multiplex PCR. The sample lists over 150,000 clones, about 80% occurring once. Sequencing used PBMCs or T cells enriched from blood (not recorded which). Every receptor here comes from a man in his forties or fifties who had recovered from COVID-19. Each CDR3 is given with its conserved first and last residue. A D gene is named only where the DNA matches it firmly. Not all rows give a size; the values are once, few, many and, for expanded clones, a class.

j_call | clone_size | v_call | cdr3_length | d_call | cdr3_aa | cdr3_nt
TRBJ1-1 | . | TRBV5-6 | 16 | . | CASSLFSMFRGTEAFF | TGTGCCAGCAGCTTATTTTCGATGTTTCGGGGCACTGAAGCTTTCTTT
TRBJ2-3 | . | TRBV19 | 15 | . | CASSIQGRAADTQYF | TGTGCCAGTAGTATACAGGGCAGGGCCGCAGATACGCAGTATTTT
TRBJ1-1 | . | TRBV10-3 | 14 | TRBD1 | CAISGRTGHTEAFF | TGTGCCATCAGTGGGAGGACAGGGCACACTGAAGCTTTCTTT
TRBJ1-5 | . | TRBV2 | 14 | . | CASSEGSLSQPQHF | TGTGCCAGCAGTGAAGGGTCCCTCAGTCAGCCCCAGCATTTT
TRBJ1-4 | . | TRBV4-2 | 19 | . | CASSQDWAPATAGREKLFF | TGTGCCAGCAGCCAAGATTGGGCCCCCGCGACAGCGGGAAGGGAAAAACTGTTTTTT
TRBJ2-7 | . | TRBV28 | 12 | . | CATKPSSYEQYF | TGTGCCACTAAACCAAGCTCCTACGAGCAGTACTTC
TRBJ2-3 | . | TRBV18 | 14 | . | CASSPPGATDTQYF | TGTGCCAGCTCACCACCAGGGGCCACAGATACGCAGTATTTT
TRBJ2-5 | . | TRBV3-1/TRBV3-2 | 14 | . | CASRLSSGEETQYF | TGTGCCAGCAGACTTTCATCGGGGGAAGAGACCCAGTACTTC
TRBJ1-1 | . | TRBV4-1 | 15 | . | CASRRGAGRVTEAFF | TGCGCCAGCAGACGTGGGGCAGGGAGGGTCACTGAAGCTTTCTTT
TRBJ1-2 | . | TRBV4-2 | 16 | . | CASSQDRTPQEDGYTF | TGTGCCAGCAGCCAAGATCGTACGCCGCAGGAGGATGGCTACACCTTC
TRBJ1-2 | . | TRBV5-6 | 15 | . | CASSGGPTFSYGYTF | TGTGCCAGCAGCGGCGGGCCTACTTTCTCCTATGGCTACACCTTC
TRBJ2-7 | . | TRBV18 | 16 | . | CASSPSPLSGSDEQYF | TGTGCCAGCTCACCATCACCCCTTAGCGGCAGCGACGAGCAGTACTTC
TRBJ2-1 | . | TRBV11-2 | 14 | . | CASSITGLYNEQFF | TGTGCCAGCAGCATTACGGGACTTTACAATGAGCAGTTCTTC
TRBJ1-1 | . | TRBV7-3 | 15 | . | CASSLGDSRYTEAFF | TGTGCCAGCAGCTTAGGCGATAGCCGCTATACCGAAGCTTTCTTT
TRBJ2-7 | . | TRBV5-4 | 15 | TRBD2 | CASRLAGGPPYEQYF | TGTGCCAGCAGGCTAGCGGGGGGGCCTCCCTACGAGCAGTACTTC
TRBJ2-2 | . | TRBV2 | 13 | . | CASTTGNTGELFF | TGTGCCAGCACGACGGGGAACACCGGGGAGCTGTTTTTT
TRBJ2-3 | . | TRBV7-8 | 16 | TRBD1 | CASSVTAGTGGDTQYF | TGTGCCAGCAGCGTCACCGCCGGGACAGGGGGCGATACGCAGTATTTT
TRBJ2-1 | . | TRBV9 | 15 | TRBD2 | CASTKSGGPYNEQFF | TGTGCCAGCACGAAGTCGGGGGGACCTTACAATGAGCAGTTCTTC
TRBJ1-5 | . | TRBV4-1 | 17 | . | CASSQDWGQLSNQPQHF | TGCGCCAGCAGCCAAGATTGGGGGCAGTTGAGCAATCAGCCCCAGCATTTT
TRBJ1-4 | . | TRBV11-2 | 14 | . | CASSFSATNEKLFF | TGTGCCAGCAGCTTTTCTGCAACTAATGAAAAACTGTTTTTT
TRBJ1-1 | . | TRBV5-4 | 15 | . | CASSPDPQGNTEAFF | TGTGCCAGCAGCCCGGACCCACAGGGGAACACTGAAGCTTTCTTT
TRBJ1-2 | . | TRBV5-6 | 15 | TRBD1 | CASSHWTGNRDGYTF | TGTGCCAGCAGCCACTGGACAGGGAATCGGGATGGCTACACCTTC
TRBJ2-2 | . | TRBV7-8 | 16 | TRBD2 | CASSIPGTRITGELFF | TGTGCCAGCAGTATACCCGGGACTAGGATTACCGGGGAGCTGTTTTTT
TRBJ2-4 | . | TRBV5-1 | 13 | . | CASSLPTENIQYF | TGCGCCAGCAGCTTGCCTACAGAAAACATTCAGTACTTC
TRBJ2-1 | . | TRBV11-2 | 15 | . | CASTQVRDIPLKQFF | TGTGCCAGCACCCAAGTCCGGGACATTCCCCTAAAGCAGTTCTTC
TRBJ2-2 | once | TRBV5-1 | 16 | TRBD1 | CASSLGGTGRTGELFF | TGCGCCAGCAGCTTGGGCGGGACAGGACGGACCGGGGAGCTGTTTTTT
TRBJ1-6 | . | TRBV3-1/TRBV3-2 | 16 | TRBD1 | CASSPSGGRSNSPLHF | TGTGCCAGCAGCCCCTCAGGGGGACGTTCAAATTCACCCCTCCACTTT
TRBJ2-7 | . | TRBV7-2 | 14 | TRBD1 | CASSPQQGLVEQYF | TGTGCCAGCAGCCCGCAACAGGGGTTGGTCGAGCAGTACTTC
TRBJ1-5 | . | TRBV5-1 | 15 | TRBD1 | CASSPTGDSNQPQHF | TGCGCCAGCAGCCCAACAGGGGATAGCAATCAGCCCCAGCATTTT
TRBJ1-5 | . | TRBV7-9 | 15 | . | CASSLDESGNQPQHF | TGTGCCAGCAGCTTAGATGAGTCGGGGAATCAGCCCCAGCATTTT
TRBJ1-1 | few | TRBV18 | 14 | . | CASSPTGRGTEAFF | TGTGCCAGCTCACCAACAGGGAGAGGGACTGAAGCTTTCTTT
TRBJ2-1 | once | TRBV2 | 19 | TRBD2 | CASTAGSLAGGRSYNEQFF | TGTGCCAGCACTGCGGGGAGTCTAGCGGGGGGCCGCTCCTACAATGAGCAGTTCTTC
TRBJ2-5 | . | TRBV28 | 18 | TRBD2 | CASSLGATSGGPQETQYF | TGTGCCAGCAGTTTAGGCGCGACTAGCGGGGGACCGCAAGAGACCCAGTACTTC
TRBJ1-1 | . | TRBV5-1 | 11 | . | CASSLTGETFF | TGCGCCAGCAGCTTGACGGGTGAAACTTTCTTT
TRBJ2-4 | . | TRBV30 | 14 | . | CAQNVGQTKNIQYF | TGTGCCCAAAATGTGGGCCAGACCAAAAACATTCAGTACTTC
TRBJ1-1 | once | TRBV7-2 | 17 | TRBD1 | CASSFRPPGQLNTEAFF | TGTGCCAGCAGCTTTAGACCGCCGGGACAGTTGAACACTGAAGCTTTCTTT
TRBJ1-1 | . | TRBV25-1 | 15 | . | CASSDNPGIDTEAFF | TGTGCCAGCAGTGATAATCCGGGAATTGACACTGAAGCTTTCTTT
TRBJ2-7 | . | TRBV6-5 | 13 | TRBD2 | CASGRGGAYEQYF | TGTGCCAGCGGTCGCGGGGGAGCCTACGAGCAGTACTTC
TRBJ1-6 | few | TRBV30 | 16 | TRBD1 | CAWRLTGGARNSPLHF | TGTGCCTGGAGATTGACAGGGGGCGCGAGAAATTCACCCCTCCACTTT
TRBJ1-5 | . | TRBV15 | 16 | . | CATSRGGATFNQPQHF | TGTGCCACCAGCAGAGGGGGAGCAACCTTCAATCAGCCCCAGCATTTT
TRBJ1-4 | . | TRBV2 | 12 | . | CASKSLSEKLFF | TGTGCCAGCAAGTCCCTAAGTGAAAAACTGTTTTTT
TRBJ2-2 | . | TRBV29-1 | 15 | . | CSVKPGTPRTGELFF | TGCAGCGTAAAACCCGGGACTCCGAGGACCGGGGAGCTGTTTTTT
TRBJ1-1 | . | TRBV6-5 | 14 | TRBD1 | CASSSTGGITEAFF | TGTGCCAGCAGTAGCACAGGGGGCATCACTGAAGCTTTCTTT
TRBJ2-7 | . | TRBV11-2 | 14 | . | CASSLISSSYEQYF | TGTGCCAGCAGCTTAATTTCCAGTTCCTACGAGCAGTACTTC
TRBJ1-3 | . | TRBV2 | 14 | . | CASSEAGQEDTIYF | TGTGCCAGCAGTGAAGCTGGGCAGGAAGACACCATATATTTT
TRBJ1-3 | . | TRBV11-2 | 17 | . | CASSLETGIHSGNTIYF | TGTGCCAGCAGCTTAGAAACAGGGATCCACTCTGGAAACACCATATATTTT
TRBJ1-2 | . | TRBV7-2 | 13 | . | CASSLATDYGYTF | TGTGCCAGCAGCTTGGCGACAGACTATGGCTACACCTTC
TRBJ1-4 | . | TRBV6-5 | 15 | TRBD1 | CASHRGTGPNEKLFF | TGTGCCAGCCATAGGGGGACAGGGCCTAATGAAAAACTGTTTTTT
TRBJ1-3 | . | TRBV11-2 | 16 | TRBD1 | CASSHIDRETGNTIYF | TGTGCCAGCAGCCATATTGACAGGGAAACTGGAAACACCATATATTTT
TRBJ1-4 | . | TRBV20-1 | 11 | . | CSATKNEKLFF | TGCAGTGCTACAAAAAATGAAAAACTGTTTTTT
TRBJ1-2 | . | TRBV3-1/TRBV3-2 | 14 | . | CASSQATPNYGYTF | TGTGCCAGCAGCCAAGCGACACCTAACTATGGCTACACCTTC
TRBJ2-1 | . | TRBV10-1 | 14 | TRBD2 | CASSPGLANDEQFF | TGCGCCAGCAGCCCCGGACTAGCGAACGATGAGCAGTTCTTC
TRBJ2-5 | . | TRBV5-5 | 13 | . | CASSSWGKETQYF | TGTGCCAGCAGCTCCTGGGGCAAGGAGACCCAGTACTTC
TRBJ2-3 | . | TRBV7-9 | 19 | TRBD2 | CASSLPIAGGPIRTDTQYF | TGTGCCAGCAGCTTACCTATAGCGGGGGGGCCGATTCGAACAGATACGCAGTATTTT
TRBJ1-5 | . | TRBV24-1 | 23 | . | CATSPQVVLLGGGGLYSNQPQHF | TGTGCCACCAGCCCACAGGTGGTCCTGCTCGGAGGGGGGGGACTCTATAGCAATCAGCCCCAGCATTTT
TRBJ1-4 | . | TRBV2 | 13 | . | CASQGFYNEKLFF | TGTGCCAGTCAGGGCTTTTATAATGAAAAACTGTTTTTT
TRBJ1-3 | . | TRBV19 | 16 | TRBD1 | CASSTGQGAPGNTIYF | TGTGCCAGTAGTACCGGACAGGGGGCCCCTGGAAACACCATATATTTT